This TCR beta chain comes out of a study of neurological immune-mediated disorders (dated by TCRdb to about 2019). A note on the overall study: Among the 34 multiple sclerosis patients, relapsing-remitting MS was present in approximately 31 and secondary progressive MS was present in 3. Using UMI-based sequencing, the study compared peripheral blood TCR-beta repertoires from patients with HTLV-I-associated myelopathy (HAM/TSP), patients with multiple sclerosis, and healthy controls. Alongside PBMC samples, the set of 80 to 130 TCR-beta libraries contained longitudinal samples, technical triplicates, and paired CD4+ and CD8+ T-cell subsets that had been sorted. The cohort included 60 to 75 subjects: approximately 15 with HAM/TSP, about 35 with multiple sclerosis, and 20 or so healthy controls.

Libraries from unsorted PBMCs were made from 2 million PBMCs kept in RNAlater at -80 degrees C until RNA extraction. Multiple sclerosis patients were enrolled in a US clinical protocol under which disease progression was evaluated by magnetic resonance imaging. Peripheral blood was subjected to Ficoll-Hypaque density gradient centrifugation to isolate PBMCs, which were then cryopreserved in liquid nitrogen. In this sample, this clonotype turned up many times. Its antigen has not been determined. Within one base of it there is no much larger clone, and no base qualities were kept. To synthesize cDNA, template-switch 5'RACE was performed with a primer carrying a 10-nucleotide random unique molecular identifier so that each TCR transcript was tagged. Each sequencing run produced over 160 million TCR-beta sequences covering 15-18 subjects. The RNeasy kit was used to extract total RNA. Using the KAPA Real-time Library Amplification kit, TCR-beta VDJ regions were amplified with primers for the TCR constant region and the 5'RACE anchor. A first PCR added sample indexes and Illumina adaptors, and a second PCR then raised library yield. The roughly 650 bp TCR product was size-selected on a 2% E-gel SizeSelection system after Ampure bead purification. Before pooling, library quality was checked on a Bioanalyzer, concentration was measured with Qubit, and libraries were quantified with the Kapa Library Quantification kit. Libraries were sequenced paired-end 2 x 150 bp on an Illumina HiSeq 2500. To increase sequence diversity, roughly 25-31% phiX was spiked into each library pool. Per the original workflow: Quality-filtered reads were processed with the UMI-based MiGEC pipeline, which removed over 85% of raw TCR sequences during error correction. IMGT germline references were used for alignment of VDJ genes, and clonotypes were defined by a unique CDR3 amino acid sequence together with V-J genes. Clonal expansion, Shannon diversity and CDR3 relatedness (CalcPairwiseDistances, ClusterSamples) were evaluated with VDJtools, and phylogenetic trees were built with CLCbio workbench. A clone was classed as expanded if it had 8 or more unique UMIs, a cutoff based on coefficient-of-variation modelling across technical triplicates. The public sequencing data were trimmed at Q25 with fastp and processed into clonotypes with MiXCR by TCRdb, which kept only in-frame beta chains. All rows with the same CDR3 protein become a single entry with the most common DNA and genes. TCRdb, not the authors, supplied the V and J calls. This sample has approximately 66,000 distinct CDR3 sequences in its table, and roughly 4.5% of those were observed once. The ten top clones hold around 7% of the sample.

The paper as a whole reports these results and caveats: In phylogenetic analysis, the repertoires of 18 of 34 MS patients grouped into a cluster of related CDR3 sequences, which suggests a possible signature at the repertoire level. TCR clonal expansion was greatest in HAM/TSP patients and smallest in MS patients, who ranked below even healthy controls. No identical CDR3 amino acid sequences were shared among expanded clones across subjects, suggesting private TCR-beta repertoires in all groups. The MS cluster was not associated with any clinical or MRI features, and the authors stated that larger cohorts are needed.

Trimming costs V 3 bases and J 2 bases, and their ends lie 11 bases apart. The CDR3, cysteine through phenylalanine, is 15 amino acids long. The read is trimmed to its CDR3 DNA, 45 bases read in frame from base 1. Sequencing input: PBMCs. The receptor's source is a man aged 25-40 years with multiple sclerosis. This receptor chain uses TRBV12-3 or TRBV12-4 and TRBJ1-5, with a tentative D gene TRBD1 over 6 matching bases. This receptor has the CDR3 CASSFGQQGNQPQHF. The bases read TGTGCCAGCAGTTTTGGACAGCAGGGCAATCAGCCCCAGCATTTT.